The clone carrying this T cell receptor beta chain occurred once. Unexposed donor CD4+ T cells date from about 2010-2019, before the COVID-19 pandemic. These data are taken from a study of CD4 T cells in relation to SARS-CoV-2 and coronaviruses. Uncultured naive and memory CD4+ T cells supplied DNA for deep TCR-beta sequencing. This table comes from immunoSEQ multiplex PCR, and its TCRdb copy is limited to in-frame clones, with some not included. Altogether 60,000 to 65,000 clones are present, about 95% being singletons, with the ten largest covering roughly 0.14%. Per the germline V gene, CDR1 is MNHEY and CDR2 is SVGAGI. Between the trimmed V and J ends, which lost 6 bases and 5 bases, there was a span of 16 bases. The CDR3 loop spans 14 amino acids.

The clonotype originates from a human donor in good health. The chain has TRBV6-5 and TRBJ2-5; unclear D gene. The source material was naive CD4+ T cells from PBMCs. The subset was: naive CD4+ T cells isolated by negative enrichment. The CDR3 bases are TGTGCCAGCAGGACGCTGAACCGGCACGAGACCCAGTACTTC. Its protein is CASRTLNRHETQYF.